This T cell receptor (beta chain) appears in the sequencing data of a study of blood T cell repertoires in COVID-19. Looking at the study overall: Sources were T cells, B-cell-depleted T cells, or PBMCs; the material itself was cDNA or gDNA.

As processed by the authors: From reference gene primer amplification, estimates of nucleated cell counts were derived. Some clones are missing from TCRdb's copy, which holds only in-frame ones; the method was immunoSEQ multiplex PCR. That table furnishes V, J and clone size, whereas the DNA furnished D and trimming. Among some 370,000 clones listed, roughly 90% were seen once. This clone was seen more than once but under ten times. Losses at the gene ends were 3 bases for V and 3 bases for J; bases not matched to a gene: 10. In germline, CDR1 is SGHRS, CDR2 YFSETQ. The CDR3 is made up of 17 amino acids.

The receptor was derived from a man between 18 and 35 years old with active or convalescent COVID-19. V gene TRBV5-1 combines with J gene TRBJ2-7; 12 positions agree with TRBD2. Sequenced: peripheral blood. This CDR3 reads CASSSITGLAGFYEQYF. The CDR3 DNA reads TGCGCCAGCAGCTCGATAACCGGACTAGCGGGATTCTACGAGCAGTACTTC.